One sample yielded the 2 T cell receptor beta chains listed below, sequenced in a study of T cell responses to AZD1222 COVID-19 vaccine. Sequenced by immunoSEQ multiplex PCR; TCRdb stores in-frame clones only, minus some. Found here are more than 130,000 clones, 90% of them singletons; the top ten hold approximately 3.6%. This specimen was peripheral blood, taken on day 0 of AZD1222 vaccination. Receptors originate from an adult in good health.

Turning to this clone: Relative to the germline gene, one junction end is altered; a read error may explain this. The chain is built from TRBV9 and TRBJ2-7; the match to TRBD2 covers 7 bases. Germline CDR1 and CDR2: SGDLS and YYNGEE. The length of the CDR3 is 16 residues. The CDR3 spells CAGSATSGVSSYEQYF. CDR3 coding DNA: TGTGCCGGCAGCGCCACCAGCGGGGTGTCCTCCTACGAGCAGTACTTC.

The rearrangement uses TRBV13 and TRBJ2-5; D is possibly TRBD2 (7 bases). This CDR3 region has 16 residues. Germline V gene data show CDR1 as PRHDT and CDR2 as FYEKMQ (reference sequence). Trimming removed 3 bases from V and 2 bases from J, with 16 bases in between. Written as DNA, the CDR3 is TGTGCCAGCAGCTTTGCCGGGGGGCAGATTCAAGAGACCCAGTACTTC. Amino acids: CASSFAGGQIQETQYF.